The 17 T cell receptor beta chains below were found in one sample sequenced in a study of Ad26.COV2.S vaccination and SARS-CoV-2 variants. Treatment here: some 20 received Ad26.COV2.S at low or high dose, single or two shots; roughly five received placebo; per-sample allocation not given. Sampling was performed 63 days after the first vaccine or placebo injection. Sequencing used immunoSEQ multiplex PCR; TCRdb keeps in-frame clones, though not all of them. The sample gives over 400,000 clones, approximately 92% of which show up once; about 2.5% is in the top ten. Source: peripheral blood, taken in a trial of Ad26.COV2.S vaccine versus placebo. These receptors were collected from a person between 18 and 59 years old who received the Ad26.COV2.S COVID-19 vaccine or a placebo.

The CDR3 sequence: CASSYGVGQLIYGYTF. The CDR3 DNA is TGTGCCAGCAGTTACGGAGTGGGACAGCTCATCTATGGCTACACCTTC. This chain joins TRBV6-2 or TRBV6-3 and TRBJ1-2; 7 bases are a match to TRBD1. Germline V lookup: CDR1 MNHEY, CDR2 SVGEGT. This CDR3 contains 16 residues. The trim removed 2 bases at V and 4 bases at J, leaving 10 bases unmatched.

The chain uses TRBV11-3 and TRBJ1-5; D gene unclear. The CDR3 consists of 16 residues. CDR1 and CDR2 from the germline V gene are SGHNT and YENEEA. V gave up 9 bases and J gave up 7 bases, with 25 bases separating them. The chain's CDR3 is CARTPEGPPCRQPQHF. CDR3 DNA sequence: TGTGCCAGGACCCCCGAAGGTCCACCCTGCAGGCAGCCCCAGCATTTT.

The J gene is TRBJ2-2, the V gene TRBV3-1 (or the pseudogene TRBV3-2), with D possibly being TRBD2 (6 bases). There are 14 residues in the CDR3. Trimming took 4 bases from V and 7 from J, leaving 13 bases between them. Germline CDR1 is LGHDT and CDR2 is YNNKEL (reference sequence). The CDR3: CASSPRRGFGELFF. The CDR3 nucleotides are TGTGCCAGCAGCCCTCGTCGGGGGTTCGGGGAGCTGTTTTTT.

This chain uses TRBV24-1 with TRBJ2-2, with no clear D. CDR1 is KGHDR and CDR2 is SFDVKD in the germline V gene. Trimming took 3 bases from V and 6 from J, leaving 16 bases between them. This CDR3 region has 16 residues. The CDR3 region is CATSDPLTKTAGELFF. Written as DNA, the CDR3 is TGTGCCACCAGTGATCCTCTGACGAAAACCGCCGGGGAGCTGTTTTTT.

The V call is TRBV18, the J call TRBJ2-1, with TRBD2 identical over 11 bases. The CDR3 runs to 16 residues. Germline V lookup: CDR1 KGHSH, CDR2 LQKENI. With V trimmed by 4 bases and J by 2 bases, 4 bases remained unmatched. CDR3 nucleotides: TGTGCCAGCTCACTTTATAGCGGGAGGGCCTACAATGAGCAGTTCTTC. It yields the protein CASSLYSGRAYNEQFF.

The CDR3 DNA reads as TGTGCCAGCAGCTCTTCAGGGTACTATGGCTACACCTTC. It yields the protein CASSSSGYYGYTF. The gene calls are TRBV7-9 and TRBJ1-2, with D maybe TRBD1 (5 bases). Germline values: CDR1 SEHNR, CDR2 FQNEAQ (reference sequence). V dropped 4 bases and J dropped 3 bases, with 9 bases sitting between them. The CDR3 consists of 13 residues. Drawing the rest from reference TRBV7-9 and TRBJ1-2, the complete variable domain is DTGVSQNPRHKITKRGQNVTFRCDPISEHNRLYWYRQTLGQGPEFLTYFQNEAQLEKSRLLSDRFSAERPKGSFSTLEIQRTEQGDSAMYLCASSSSGYYGYTFGSGTRLTVV.

The CDR3 DNA follows: TGTGCCAGCAGTCCAGGCCGGGCCACCGAAAACATTCAGTACTTC. Its translation is CASSPGRATENIQYF. The rearrangement joins TRBV27 to TRBJ2-4; D gene unclear. The CDR3 extends over 15 amino acids. From germline, CDR1 is MNHEY and CDR2 SMNVEV (reference sequence). The V gene lost 5 bases and the J gene lost 5 bases, with 16 bases spanning the gap.

The chain carries TRBV11-3 and TRBJ1-6; D is possibly TRBD1 (5 bases). Germline CDR1 is SGHNT and CDR2 is YENEEA. Trimming took off 4 bases at V and 0 bases at J, with 16 bases between the two ends. The CDR3 loop spans 18 amino acids. DNA for the CDR3: TGTGCCAGCAGCTCCTTGCTGGCAGGGAGCTCCTATAATTCACCCCTCCACTTT. It encodes CASSSLLAGSSYNSPLHF.

The chain carries TRBV6-2 or TRBV6-3 and TRBJ1-4; possible D gene TRBD1, 6 bases. This CDR3 is 19 amino acids long. The V and J ends lost 5 bases and 0 bases respectively, with 22 bases between them. Germline V lookup: CDR1 MNHEY, CDR2 SVGEGT. The CDR3 region has the DNA TGTGCCAGCAGTCACCCGGTCACAGGGCCACAAGCAACTAATGAAAAACTGTTTTTT. As protein: CASSHPVTGPQATNEKLFF.

V gene TRBV6-5 combines with J gene TRBJ1-6; 9 bases line up with TRBD1. There are 14 residues in the CDR3. Germline CDR1 is MNHEY and CDR2 is SVGAGI. V was clipped by 7 bases and J by 10 bases; unmatched bases: 8. CDR3 in amino acids: CASTTDRGGSPLHF. The DNA of the CDR3 is TGTGCCAGCACCACCGACAGGGGGGGATCACCCCTCCACTTT.

The chain joins TRBV13 to TRBJ2-7; possible D gene TRBD1, 5 bases. Germline values: CDR1 PRHDT, CDR2 FYEKMQ (reference sequence). The V end lost 3 bases, the J end lost 2 bases, and 14 bases lay between the germline ends. This CDR3 region has 15 residues. The CDR3 coding sequence is TGTGCCAGCAGCTTGAGGAGCAGGGCTACCTACGAGCAGTACTTC. As protein: CASSLRSRATYEQYF.

The chain links TRBV19 to TRBJ2-5, with D unclear. The CDR3 consists of 14 residues. V lost 5 bases and J lost 3, with 13 bases in between. Germline CDR1 LNHDA, CDR2 SQIVND (reference sequence). The CDR3 here is CASSPARLEETQYF. DNA for the CDR3: TGTGCCAGTAGTCCGGCAAGGTTGGAAGAGACCCAGTACTTC.

This chain uses TRBV7-9 with TRBJ1-2; tentatively, D is TRBD1 (6 bases). CDR1 and CDR2 from the germline V gene are SEHNR and FQNEAQ (reference sequence). V lost 3 bases and J lost 8, with 13 bases in between. There are 13 residues in the CDR3. The CDR3 loop reads CASSFGQQGGYTF. The CDR3 nucleotides read TGTGCCAGCAGCTTTGGACAGCAAGGGGGCTACACCTTC.

The chain uses TRBV5-1 and TRBJ1-1, with D perhaps matching TRBD1 (5 bases). V lost 1 base and J lost 1, with 8 bases in between. The CDR3 is 14 amino acids. Germline CDR1 SGHRS, CDR2 YFSETQ. Here the CDR3 DNA reads TGCGCCAGCAGCTTGACGGGGGAGAACACTGAAGCTTTCTTT. Translation gives CASSLTGENTEAFF.

This chain links TRBV5-1 with TRBJ2-3, with D tentatively TRBD2 (5 bases). The CDR3 spans 14 residues. V dropped 4 bases and J dropped 2 bases, with 11 bases sitting between them. Looked up from germline, CDR1 is SGHRS and CDR2 is YFSETQ. The CDR3 region has the DNA TGCGCCAGCAGCCCGAAGCGGACCACAGATACGCAGTATTTT. Amino acids: CASSPKRTTDTQYF.

This chain uses TRBV18 with TRBJ2-1, with 9 positions matching TRBD1. There are 15 residues in the CDR3. Trimming removed 4 bases from V and 6 bases from J; junction bases left unmatched: 7. The V gene's germline CDR1 is KGHSH and CDR2 LQKENI. In DNA, the CDR3 is TGTGCCAGCTCACTCCCGGGACAGGGTTGCAATGAGCAGTTCTTC. It codes for CASSLPGQGCNEQFF.

The sample holds one count of this clone. CDR3 residues: CASSGGGVYEQYV. The DNA for the CDR3 is TGTGCCAGCTCAGGGGGAGGAGTCTACGAGCAGTACGTC. The chain uses TRBV18 and TRBJ2-7; D perhaps matches TRBD2 (6 bases). The CDR3 is 13 amino acids. Trimming removed 5 bases at V and 3 bases at J, with 11 bases between. Germline values: CDR1 KGHSH, CDR2 LQKENI.